Below are 9 T cell receptor beta chains sequenced from a single sample in a study of early T cells in non-severe SARS-CoV-2 infection. A single record per CDR3 protein comes from TCRdb applying MiXCR to the 5' RACE reads. The repertoire holds about 100,000 distinct CDR3 sequences, with about 13% as singletons. The sequenced sample was whole blood. These receptors all come from an adult who was a healthcare worker with PCR-confirmed SARS-CoV-2 infection or an uninfected control (not recorded which).

This clonotype showed up just a few times. For the CDR3, the DNA is TGTGCCAGCAGTGAAACGGTTAGGGATCGACTGTTTTTT. Amino acids: CASSETVRDRLFF. The V gene is TRBV6-1, the J gene TRBJ1-4, with D unresolved. CDR1 is MNHNS and CDR2 is SASEGT in the germline V gene. This CDR3 contains 13 residues. V lost 2 bases, J lost 13 bases, and 14 bases lay in between.

This clonotype was detected a few times. The chain recombines TRBV6-6 with TRBJ1-5, with no clear D. The V end lost 6 bases, the J end lost 1 base, and 10 bases lay between the germline ends. CDR1 MNHNY and CDR2 SVGAGI come from the germline V gene (reference sequence). The CDR3 loop spans 14 amino acids. As DNA, the CDR3 is TGTGCCAGCAGAGGGAACCCCAGCAATCAGCCCCAGCATTTT. This codes for CASRGNPSNQPQHF.

This clonotype was detected many times. Here the CDR3 omits its conserved ending phenylalanine or tryptophan, so a read error is the likely source. The DNA is omitted, as the CDR3 cannot be located on it reliably, and the CDR3 follows TCRdb's listing. The chain carries TRBV4-3 and TRBJ1-4; the D segment call TRBD1 is taken from the table without a DNA check. The CDR3 has 13 residues if both end residues are counted. Germline-derived CDR1 and CDR2 are LGHNA and YSLEER. The CDR3 loop is CASSQEFPRADEI.

V is TRBV6-5 and J is TRBJ2-5, with D maybe TRBD2 (6 bases). Germline assignment: CDR1 MNHEY and CDR2 SVGAGI. The CDR3 runs 11 residues. V lost 7 bases to trimming and J lost 5 bases, with 8 bases between them. The CDR3 region is CASISGETQYF. CDR3 nucleotide sequence: TGTGCCAGCATCAGCGGGGAGACCCAGTACTTC.

The gene calls are TRBV6-6 and TRBJ1-2; D perhaps matches TRBD1 (6 bases). Trimming removed 2 bases from V and 2 bases from J, with 9 bases in between. Germline CDR1 is MNHNY and CDR2 is SVGAGI (reference sequence). This CDR3 is built from 14 residues. In DNA, the CDR3 is TGTGCCAGCAGTTACGAACAGGGAAACTATGGCTACACCTTC. It specifies CASSYEQGNYGYTF.

There are a few counts of this clonotype. The chain's CDR3 is CASIARGDIGEQYF. Written as DNA, the CDR3 is TGTGCCAGCATCGCCCGGGGGGACATAGGGGAGCAGTACTTC. The rearrangement links TRBV11-2 to TRBJ2-7; D perhaps matches TRBD2 (7 bases). With 7 bases removed from V and 7 bases from J, the gap between germline ends came to 20 bases. This CDR3 has 14 residues. Germline V gene sequence: CDR1 SGHAT, CDR2 FQNNGV.

The V and J genes are TRBV12-3 or TRBV12-4 and TRBJ2-2, with 9 bases that match TRBD1. This CDR3 is 14 amino acids long. V shed 4 bases, J shed 6 bases, and the junction held 3 bases outside the gene matches. CDR3 in amino acids: CASSWRTGAGELFF. The CDR3 nucleotides read TGTGCCAGCAGTTGGCGGACAGGGGCCGGGGAGCTGTTTTTT.

This clonotype was observed many times. The chain joins TRBV28 to TRBJ1-5; D unresolved. Germline assignment: CDR1 MDHEN and CDR2 SYDVKM. The CDR3 loop spans 12 amino acids. V dropped 6 bases and J dropped 0 bases, with 3 bases sitting between them. The CDR3 coding sequence is TGTGCCAGCAGGGGTAGCAATCAGCCCCAGCATTTT. This encodes CASRGSNQPQHF. The variable domain in full, completed from reference TRBV28 and TRBJ1-5, reads DVKVTQSSRYLVKRTGEKVFLECVQDMDHENMFWYRQDPGLGLRLIYFSYDVKMKEKGDIPEGYSVSREKKERFSLILESASTNQTSMYLCASRGSNQPQHFGDGTRLSIL.

The sample holds many counts of this clonotype. The chain has TRBV6-5 and TRBJ1-1; 8 positions agree with TRBD1. Germline CDR1 is MNHEY and CDR2 is SVGAGI. This CDR3 is built from 15 residues. The V gene end was trimmed by 5 bases and the J gene end by 3 bases; junction bases not matched to a gene: 8. CDR3 protein: CASSHRTGRHTEAFF. The CDR3 bases are TGTGCCAGCAGTCACAGGACAGGGAGGCACACTGAAGCTTTCTTT.